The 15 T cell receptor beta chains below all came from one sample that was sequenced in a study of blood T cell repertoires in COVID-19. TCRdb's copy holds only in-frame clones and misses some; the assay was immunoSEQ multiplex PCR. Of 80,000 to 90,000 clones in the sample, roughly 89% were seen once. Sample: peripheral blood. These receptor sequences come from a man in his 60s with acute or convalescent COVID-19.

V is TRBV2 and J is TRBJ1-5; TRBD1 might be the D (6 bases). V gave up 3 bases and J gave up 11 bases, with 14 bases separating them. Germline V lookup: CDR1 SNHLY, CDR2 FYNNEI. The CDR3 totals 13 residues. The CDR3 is CASSDLRGIAQHF. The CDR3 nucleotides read TGTGCCAGCAGTGACCTCAGGGGAATAGCCCAGCATTTT.

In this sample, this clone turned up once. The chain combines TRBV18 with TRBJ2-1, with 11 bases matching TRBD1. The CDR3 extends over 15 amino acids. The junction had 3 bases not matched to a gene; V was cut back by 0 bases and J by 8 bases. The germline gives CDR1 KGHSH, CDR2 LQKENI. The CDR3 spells CASSPPGTGGYEQFF. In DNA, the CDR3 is TGTGCCAGCTCACCACCCGGGACAGGGGGGTATGAGCAGTTCTTC.

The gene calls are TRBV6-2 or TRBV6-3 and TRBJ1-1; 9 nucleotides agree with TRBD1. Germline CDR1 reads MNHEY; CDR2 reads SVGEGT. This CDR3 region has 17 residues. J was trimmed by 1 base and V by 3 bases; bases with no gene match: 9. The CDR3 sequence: CASSYSRDREGNTEAFF. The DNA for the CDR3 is TGTGCCAGCAGTTATTCCCGGGACAGGGAGGGGAACACTGAAGCTTTCTTT.

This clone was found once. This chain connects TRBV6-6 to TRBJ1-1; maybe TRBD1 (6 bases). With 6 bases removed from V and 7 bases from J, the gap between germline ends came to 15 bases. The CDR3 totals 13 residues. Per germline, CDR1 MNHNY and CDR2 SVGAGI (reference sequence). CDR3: CASRSTQGVEAFF. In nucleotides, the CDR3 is TGTGCCAGCAGAAGCACACAGGGAGTTGAAGCTTTCTTT.

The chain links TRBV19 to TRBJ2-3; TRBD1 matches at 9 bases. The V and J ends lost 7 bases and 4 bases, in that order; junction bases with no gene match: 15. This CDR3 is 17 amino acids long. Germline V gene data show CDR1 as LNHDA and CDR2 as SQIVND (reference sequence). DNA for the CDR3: TGTGCCAGTACCGCGACAGGGGGTGGCGTACGGTCAGATACGCAGTATTTT. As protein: CASTATGGGVRSDTQYF.

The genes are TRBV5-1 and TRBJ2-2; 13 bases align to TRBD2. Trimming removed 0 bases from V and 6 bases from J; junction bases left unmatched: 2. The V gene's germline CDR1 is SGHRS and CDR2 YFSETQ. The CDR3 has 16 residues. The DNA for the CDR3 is TGCGCCAGCAGCTTGGCCGGGACTAGCGGGGCCGGGGAGCTGTTTTTT. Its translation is CASSLAGTSGAGELFF. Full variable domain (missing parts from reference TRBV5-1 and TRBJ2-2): KAGVTQTPRYLIKTRGQQVTLSCSPISGHRSVSWYQQTPGQGLQFLFEYFSETQRNKGNFPGRFSGRQFSNSRSEMNVSTLELGDSALYLCASSLAGTSGAGELFFGEGSRLTVL.

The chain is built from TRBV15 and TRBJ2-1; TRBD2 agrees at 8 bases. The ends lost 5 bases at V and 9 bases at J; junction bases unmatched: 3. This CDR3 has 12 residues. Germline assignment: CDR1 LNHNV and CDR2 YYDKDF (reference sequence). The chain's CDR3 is CATSSTSVEQFF. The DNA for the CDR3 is TGTGCCACCAGCTCGACTAGCGTTGAGCAGTTCTTC.

Here the CDR3 DNA reads TGTGCCAGCAGCGGTGACAGGGATCGCAATGAGCAGTTCTTC. This encodes CASSGDRDRNEQFF. The chain couples TRBV6-5 to TRBJ2-1; 7 bases line up with TRBD1. This CDR3 spans 14 amino acids. J was trimmed by 6 bases and V by 6 bases; bases with no gene match: 8. Germline values: CDR1 MNHEY, CDR2 SVGAGI.

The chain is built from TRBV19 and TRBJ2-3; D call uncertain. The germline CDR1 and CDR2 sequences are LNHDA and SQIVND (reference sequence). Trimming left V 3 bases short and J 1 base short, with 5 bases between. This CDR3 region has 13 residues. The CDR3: CASSIIGTDTQYF. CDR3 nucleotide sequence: TGTGCCAGTAGTATCATAGGCACAGATACGCAGTATTTT.

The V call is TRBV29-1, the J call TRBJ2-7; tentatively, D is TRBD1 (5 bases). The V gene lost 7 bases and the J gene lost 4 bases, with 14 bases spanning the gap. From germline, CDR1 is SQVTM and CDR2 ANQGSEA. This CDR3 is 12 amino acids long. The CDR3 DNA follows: TGCAGCGCCCGGACAAGCCATTACGAGCAGTACTTC. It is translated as CSARTSHYEQYF.

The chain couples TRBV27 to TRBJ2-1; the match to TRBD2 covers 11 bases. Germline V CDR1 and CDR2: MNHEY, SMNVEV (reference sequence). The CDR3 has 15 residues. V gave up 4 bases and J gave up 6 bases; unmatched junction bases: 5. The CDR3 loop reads CASSSGTSGLNEQFF. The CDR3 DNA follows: TGTGCCAGCAGTTCAGGGACTAGCGGCCTCAATGAGCAGTTCTTC.

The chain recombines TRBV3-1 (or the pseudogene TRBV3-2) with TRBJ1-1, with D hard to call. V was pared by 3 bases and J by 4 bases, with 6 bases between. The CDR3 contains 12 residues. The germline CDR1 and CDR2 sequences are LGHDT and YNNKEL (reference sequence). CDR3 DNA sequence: TGTGCCAGCAGCCATAGGAGCACTGAAGCTTTCTTT. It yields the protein CASSHRSTEAFF.

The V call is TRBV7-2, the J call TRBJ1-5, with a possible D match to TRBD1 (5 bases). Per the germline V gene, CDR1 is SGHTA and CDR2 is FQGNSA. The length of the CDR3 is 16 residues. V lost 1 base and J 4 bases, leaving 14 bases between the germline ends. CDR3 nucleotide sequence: TGTGCCAGCAGCTTAGACGCCGGGGGGAGGAATCAGCCCCAGCATTTT. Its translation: CASSLDAGGRNQPQHF.

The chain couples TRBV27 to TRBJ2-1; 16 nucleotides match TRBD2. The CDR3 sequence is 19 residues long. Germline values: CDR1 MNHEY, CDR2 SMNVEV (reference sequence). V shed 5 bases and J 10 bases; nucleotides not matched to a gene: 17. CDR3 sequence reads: CASSPSPGTSGGASREQFF. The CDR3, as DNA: TGTGCCAGCAGTCCCAGTCCCGGGACTAGCGGGGGGGCCAGTCGGGAGCAGTTCTTC.

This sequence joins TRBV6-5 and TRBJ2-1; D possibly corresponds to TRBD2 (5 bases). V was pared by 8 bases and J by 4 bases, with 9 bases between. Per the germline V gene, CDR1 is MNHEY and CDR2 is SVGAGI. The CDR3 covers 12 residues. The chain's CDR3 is CASWSGYNEQFF. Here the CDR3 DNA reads TGTGCCAGCTGGAGCGGATACAATGAGCAGTTCTTC.